This TCR beta chain stems from a study of molecular identifiers for immune sequencing clone quantification. Study information: Replicate RNA from roughly 18,000 or 92,000 naive CD8 T cells formed five aliquots; four were sequenced. Study-wide results and caveats: Sharing of a barcode by identical TCR molecules could cause highly expanded clone sizes to be underestimated.

Bulk TCR library preparation followed previously described methods with listed TCR primers. Each CDR3 protein gets one entry after TCRdb re-called the PCR reads with MiXCR. The sample records around 470,000 distinct CDR3 sequences, about a fifth being singletons. Libraries of naive CD8 T cells were made from around 20,000 to 1,000,000 sorted cells. They used 10%, 30% or 50% RNA. Germline assignment: CDR1 SGHVS and CDR2 FNYEAQ. This CDR3 is 15 amino acids long. V was pared by 8 bases and J by 5 bases, with 21 bases between. Regarding this clonotype: Its antigen is currently unknown.

Material: naive CD8+ T cells from blood, with Jurkat cell RNA spiked in. Subset specified: FACS-sorted CD8+CD4-CCR7+CD45RA+ naive T cells. This rearrangement joins TRBV7-6 to TRBJ1-1; maybe TRBD1 (6 bases). This TCR was sampled from a human donor in good health. Some libraries in this study had Jurkat cell RNA spiked in. In DNA, the CDR3 is TGTGCCAGCGGACTCATCGGGGGGGCCGGGACTGAAGCTTTCTTT. Translation: CASGLIGGAGTEAFF.